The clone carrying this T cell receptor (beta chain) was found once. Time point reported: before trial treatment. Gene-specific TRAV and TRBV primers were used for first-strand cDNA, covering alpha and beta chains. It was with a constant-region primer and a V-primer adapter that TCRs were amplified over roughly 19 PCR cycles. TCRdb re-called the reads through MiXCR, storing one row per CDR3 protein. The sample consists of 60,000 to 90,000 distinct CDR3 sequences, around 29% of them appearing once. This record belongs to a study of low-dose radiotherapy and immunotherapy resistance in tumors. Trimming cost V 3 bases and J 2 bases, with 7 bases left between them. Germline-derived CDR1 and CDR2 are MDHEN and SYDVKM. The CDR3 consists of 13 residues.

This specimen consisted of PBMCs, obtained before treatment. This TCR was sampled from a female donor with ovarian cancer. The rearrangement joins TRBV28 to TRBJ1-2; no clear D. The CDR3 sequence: CASSFAGNYGYTF. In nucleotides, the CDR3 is TGTGCCAGCAGTTTCGCCGGAAACTATGGCTACACCTTC.